A single sample gave rise to the 8 T cell receptor beta chains below, sequenced in a study of T cells expressing NK-cell markers. TCRdb re-analyzed the 5' RACE reads; it lists each CDR3 protein once, without DNA. This sample's table reports approximately 380,000 distinct CDR3 sequences. Sequencing was performed on blood T cells: a sorted CD56 or NKG2C T cell subset, CD4+ or CD8+ T cells, or bulk PBMC T cells (not recorded which). These TCRs come from a man aged 18 to 70 in good health.

The CDR3 is CSARYAGTSVNNEQFF. This sequence joins TRBV20-1 and TRBJ2-1; the D gene TCRdb calls, TRBD2, cannot be checked with no DNA. In germline, CDR1 is DFQATT, CDR2 SNEGSKA (reference sequence). The length of the CDR3 is 16 residues.

The chain couples TRBV10-3 to TRBJ1-6. Germline-derived CDR1 and CDR2 are ENHRY and SYGVKD. The CDR3 contains 15 residues. The CDR3 protein is CAITRDSGGNSPLHF.

The gene calls are TRBV4-1 and TRBJ1-1; the D call from TCRdb, TRBD1, cannot be confirmed without DNA. The length of the CDR3 is 15 residues. Germline CDR1 reads MGHRA; CDR2 reads YSYEKL. CDR3 protein: CASSHPDRANTEAFF.

J is TRBJ1-1 and V is TRBV5-1; the D call of TRBD1 rests on TCRdb alone, since no DNA is present to check it. The CDR3 runs 16 residues. The V gene's germline CDR1 is SGHRS and CDR2 YFSETQ. The CDR3 loop reads CASSTGQRNMNTEAFF. The entire variable domain, with the rest obtained from reference TRBV5-1 and TRBJ1-1, is as follows: KAGVTQTPRYLIKTRGQQVTLSCSPISGHRSVSWYQQTPGQGLQFLFEYFSETQRNKGNFPGRFSGRQFSNSRSEMNVSTLELGDSALYLCASSTGQRNMNTEAFFGQGTRLTVV.

This chain links TRBV29-1 with TRBJ1-1. CDR3 length: 14 amino acids. Germline CDR1 SQVTM, CDR2 ANQGSEA. CDR3 residues: CSVTGRVSRTEAFF.

The chain is built from TRBV19 and TRBJ2-2. CDR1 is LNHDA, CDR2 SQIVND, per germline (reference sequence). The CDR3 totals 13 residues. The CDR3 protein is CASATPFTGELFF.

The V gene is TRBV2, the J gene TRBJ2-2; TCRdb calls TRBD2, which cannot be checked without DNA. Germline CDR1 is SNHLY and CDR2 is FYNNEI. This CDR3 contains 15 residues. The CDR3 spells CASSASGGATGELFF.

This chain connects TRBV5-4 to TRBJ2-1. From germline, CDR1 is SGHNT and CDR2 YYREEE (reference sequence). This CDR3 spans 12 amino acids. The CDR3 reads CASSEYEREQFF.